Given below is one T cell receptor (beta chain) in context. The CDR3 consists of 15 residues. The V and J ends lost 0 bases and 4 bases respectively, with 10 bases between them. The V gene's germline CDR1 is MNHEY and CDR2 SVGAGI. The sample is drawn from a study of cytomegalovirus exposure and HLA in healthy donors. Study-level background: In a previous analysis, more than 90 million unique TCR beta sequences were found from about 190 million T cells.

13 Jbeta primers and 60 Vbeta primers were used for the PCR. Here immunoSEQ multiplex PCR was the method, and the copy in TCRdb shows in-frame clones only, minus some. The profile shows 150,000 to 200,000 clones, more than 80% of them singletons. This TCR was sampled from a man aged 18 to 30 in good health and CMV-seronegative. Specimen: PBMCs. The chain joins TRBV6-5 to TRBJ2-1, with a tentative D call TRBD2 (6 bases). Here the CDR3 reads CASSYSVSGYNEQFF. CDR3 bases: TGTGCCAGCAGTTACTCGGTTAGCGGTTACAATGAGCAGTTCTTC.